The 15 T cell receptor beta chains below were found in one sample sequenced in a study of regulatory T cells in long-lasting Graves disease. Building of the TCR beta libraries involved iRepertoire HTBI primers and Arm-PCR of CDR3 regions. MiXCR was run by TCRdb on the multiplex PCR reads, yielding one entry per CDR3 protein. The top ten clones hold about 23% of a sample with 400,000 to 550,000 distinct CDR3 sequences, approximately 16% of them seen once. Time point: newly diagnosed GD, antithyroid drugs for less than 3 months. Preparation of the TCR library used RNA extracted from PBMCs. The data also belong to a second study, concerning T cells in Graves' hyperthyroidism and ophthalmopathy.

This specimen consisted of peripheral blood mononuclear cells (PBMCs), obtained at new diagnosis, from a patient treated with antithyroid drugs. The receptors shown here come from a woman aged 18-30 years with Graves disease.

This clonotype was counted between two and nine times. V gene TRBV12-3 or TRBV12-4 combines with J gene TRBJ2-1; D perhaps matches TRBD2 (7 bases). There are 16 residues in the CDR3. V was pared by 3 bases and J by 10 bases, with 22 bases between. The CDR3 DNA follows: TGTGCCAGCAGTTTGGGGGGGCTTGGGGACCGGTTGGAGCAGTTCTTC. The encoded protein is CASSLGGLGDRLEQFF.

V is TRBV5-6 and J is TRBJ1-1; D is perhaps TRBD1 (5 bases). Germline loops: CDR1 SGHDT, CDR2 YYEEEE. With 3 bases removed from V and 6 bases from J, the gap between germline ends came to 12 bases. This CDR3 comprises 13 residues. In DNA, the CDR3 is TGTGCCAGCAGCTCGTGGGGCGGCGCTGAAGCTTTCTTT. Protein product: CASSSWGGAEAFF.

This clonotype was counted a few times. The rearrangement joins TRBV6-2 or TRBV6-3 to TRBJ2-7; the D call may be TRBD1 or TRBD2 (5 bases each). The CDR3 length is 14 residues. Germline V gene sequence: CDR1 MNHEY, CDR2 SVGEGT. V was cut by 6 bases and J by 0 bases, with 12 bases left in between. The CDR3 here is CASRAGTVSYEQYF. CDR3 DNA: TGTGCCAGCAGGGCCGGGACCGTCTCCTACGAGCAGTACTTC.

This clonotype was seen many times. The V gene is TRBV20-1, the J gene TRBJ2-1, with a weak D call TRBD1 (5 bases). V dropped 3 bases and J dropped 7 bases, with 10 bases sitting between them. The germline gives CDR1 DFQATT, CDR2 SNEGSKA (reference sequence). This CDR3 has 12 residues. The CDR3 nucleotides are TGCAGTGCTAGGACAGATGTGAATGAGCAGTTCTTC. Translation: CSARTDVNEQFF.

The chain uses TRBV10-2 and TRBJ2-7, with 8 positions matching TRBD2. V gave up 3 bases and J gave up 4 bases; unmatched junction bases: 8. Germline values: CDR1 WSHSY, CDR2 SAAADI. This CDR3 region has 15 residues. The CDR3 sequence: CASSDGGAVRYEQYF. The CDR3 coding sequence is TGCGCCAGCAGTGACGGGGGGGCCGTAAGGTACGAGCAGTACTTC.

This clonotype was counted between two and nine times. The V gene is TRBV27, the J gene TRBJ1-3, with D uncertain. This CDR3 has 15 amino acids. V was trimmed by 2 bases and J by 0 bases, leaving 8 bases between them. The germline V gene has CDR1 MNHEY and CDR2 SMNVEV (reference sequence). The CDR3 nucleotides are TGTGCCAGCAGTTTACTACCTATCTCTGGAAACACCATATATTTT. This encodes CASSLLPISGNTIYF.

Concerning this clonotype: Being one base from a much bigger clone, this may be a read error. This chain joins TRBV11-2 and TRBJ2-3; D gene uncertain. The J call may not be correct, given that the DNA end is closer to TRBJ2-1. CDR3 length: 13 residues. Per germline, CDR1 SGHAT and CDR2 FQNNGV. The CDR3 DNA reads as TGTGCCAGCGGTCGAAGCCTTACCTACGAGCAGTTCTTC. This codes for CASGRSLTYEQFF.

The CDR3: CASSRREGKYEQYF. The DNA of the CDR3 is TGTGCCAGCAGTAGACGTGAGGGAAAGTACGAGCAGTACTTC. This chain links TRBV27 with TRBJ2-7; a possible D gene is TRBD2 (5 bases). This CDR3 region has 14 residues. Trimming shortened V by 5 bases and J by 4 bases, and 15 bases separated the two germline ends. CDR1 is MNHEY and CDR2 is SMNVEV in the germline V gene (reference sequence).

This clonotype was observed a few times. One base away lies a much larger clone, so this may be a sequencing read error. The CDR3 region has the DNA TGCAGTGTTAGAGATCGGGGGAGGACTTACAATGAGCAGTTCTTC. Translation gives CSVRDRGRTYNEQFF. The chain recombines TRBV20-1 with TRBJ2-1; D might be TRBD2 (6 bases). The CDR3 has 15 amino acids. The germline V gene has CDR1 DFQATT and CDR2 SNEGSKA (reference sequence).

Regarding this clonotype: This sequence may be a read error, since a much larger clone differs from it by one base. CDR3 DNA: TGTGACAGCATCCTCGGCGGCAATCAGCCCCAGCATTTT. Amino acids: CDSILGGNQPQHF. This sequence joins TRBV6-1 and TRBJ1-5; D call uncertain. The CDR3 length is 13 residues. Germline lookup yields CDR1 MNHNS and CDR2 SASEGT.

A word on this clonotype: A single base is all that separates this from a far larger clone, so a read error is likely. This chain connects TRBV28 to TRBJ1-1, with 7 bases fitting TRBD1. Per germline, CDR1 MDHEN and CDR2 SYDVKM. This CDR3 is 14 amino acids long. V lost 3 bases, J lost 1 base, and 2 bases stayed unmatched. DNA of the CDR3: TGTGCCAGCAGTTTCAGGGGGGGGAACACTGAAGCTTTCTTT. This translates into CASSFRGGNTEAFF.

The sample holds many counts of this clonotype. The CDR3 loop is CASSLRGLALYNEQFF. The CDR3 region has the DNA TGTGCCAGCAGTTTAAGGGGCCTAGCCCTATACAATGAGCAGTTCTTC. The V gene is TRBV27, the J gene TRBJ2-1; D may correspond to TRBD1 or TRBD2 (5 bases each). Germline V lookup: CDR1 MNHEY, CDR2 SMNVEV (reference sequence). This CDR3 is 16 amino acids long. The V end lost 2 bases, the J end lost 4 bases, and 15 bases lay between the germline ends.

Concerning this clonotype: A single base is all that separates this from a far larger clone, so a read error is likely. The V gene is TRBV2, the J gene TRBJ2-1, with 10 nucleotides matching TRBD2. The CDR3 extends over 14 amino acids. The junction had 5 bases not matched to a gene; V was cut back by 1 base and J by 11 bases. CDR1 is SNHLY and CDR2 is FYNNEI in the germline V gene. The CDR3 region is CASSEDLAGVKQFF. The CDR3 bases are TGTGCCAGCAGTGAAGATCTAGCGGGAGTTAAGCAGTTCTTC.

The DNA of the CDR3 is TGTGCCAGTACTCCGAGGGCCGGATCCTACGAGCAGTACTTC. Protein: CASTPRAGSYEQYF. The chain links TRBV19 to TRBJ2-7; D is possibly TRBD2 (5 bases). The CDR3 loop spans 14 amino acids. The V end lost 7 bases, the J end lost 1 base, and 14 bases lay between the germline ends. From germline, CDR1 is LNHDA and CDR2 SQIVND (reference sequence). Based on the CDR3 plus reference TRBV19 and TRBJ2-7, the full variable domain is DGGITQSPKYLFRKEGQNVTLSCEQNLNHDAMYWYRQDPGQGLRLIYYSQIVNDFQKGDIAEGYSVSREKKESFPLTVTSAQKNPTAFYLCASTPRAGSYEQYFGPGTRLTVT.

This clonotype was seen at least ten times. The rearrangement links TRBV27 to TRBJ2-7; 14 bases align to TRBD2. The CDR3 contains 16 residues. The V gene end was trimmed by 5 bases and the J gene end by 5 bases; junction bases not matched to a gene: 8. Germline V lookup: CDR1 MNHEY, CDR2 SMNVEV (reference sequence). The CDR3, as DNA: TGTGCCAGCAGTCCCCCGGGACTAGCGGGAGATGACGAGCAGTACTTC. This sequence encodes CASSPPGLAGDDEQYF.